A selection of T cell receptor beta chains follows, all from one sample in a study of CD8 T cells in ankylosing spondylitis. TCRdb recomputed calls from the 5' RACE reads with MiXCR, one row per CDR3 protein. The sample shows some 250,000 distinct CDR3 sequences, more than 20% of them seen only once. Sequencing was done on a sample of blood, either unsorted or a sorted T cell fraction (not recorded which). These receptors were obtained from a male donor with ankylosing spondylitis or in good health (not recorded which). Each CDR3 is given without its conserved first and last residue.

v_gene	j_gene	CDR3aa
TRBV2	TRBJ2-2	ASTFSGGVGGELF
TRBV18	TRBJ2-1	ASSPPGSSYNEQF
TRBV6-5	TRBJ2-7	ASSYRTGVYEQY
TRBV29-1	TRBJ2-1	SVDLQGRNEQF
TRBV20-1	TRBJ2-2	SARGGGTSNTGELF
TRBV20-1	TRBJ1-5	SASFRDDQPQH
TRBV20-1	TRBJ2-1	SAPGQGFYNEQF
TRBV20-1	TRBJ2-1	SATTGRGGSGEQF
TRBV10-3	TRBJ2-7	AIRGTASYEQY
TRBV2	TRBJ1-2	ASNLTPGEGARGYT
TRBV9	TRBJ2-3	ASSVGADVTDTQY
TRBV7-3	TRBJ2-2	ASSLSTGTSLGTGELF
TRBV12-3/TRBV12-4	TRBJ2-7	ASGYDAYEQY
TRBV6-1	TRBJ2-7	ASSQAGTPTYEQY
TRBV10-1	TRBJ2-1	ASSVSGLANEQF
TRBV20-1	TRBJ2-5	SASRQVNQETQY
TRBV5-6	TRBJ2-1	ASSGRTGLNEQF
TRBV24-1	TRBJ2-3	ATSGQHSTDTQY
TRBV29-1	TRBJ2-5	SVEPGQETQY
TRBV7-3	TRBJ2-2	ASSTSPRGYTGELF
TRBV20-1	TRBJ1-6	SASDLKSPLH
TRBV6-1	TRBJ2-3	ASWAGGAGDTQY
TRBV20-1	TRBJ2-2	SARAGRANTGELF
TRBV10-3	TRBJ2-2	AITGQNTGELF
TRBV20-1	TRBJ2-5	SARAGQYVAQY
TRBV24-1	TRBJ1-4	ATHLGTVTTNEKLF
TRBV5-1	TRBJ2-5	ASSRDGTTLGETQY
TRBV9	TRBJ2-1	ASSVAPGGWDEQF
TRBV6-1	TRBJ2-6	ASTERGPGANVLT
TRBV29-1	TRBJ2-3	SGRTSTDTQY
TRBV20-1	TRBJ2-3	SAREDRGTDTQY
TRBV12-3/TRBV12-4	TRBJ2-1	ASSLRGRSSYNEQF
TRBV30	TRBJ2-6	AWSVRGSGANVLT
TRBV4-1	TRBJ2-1	ASSHPKYNEQF
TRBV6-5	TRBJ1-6	ASSYDWGQDSPLH
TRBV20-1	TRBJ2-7	SADPHGSYEQY
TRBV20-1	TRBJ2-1	SARDWGGLNEQF
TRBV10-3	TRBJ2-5	ATAGTGGQETQY
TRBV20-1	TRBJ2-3	SANRRFSGTDTQY
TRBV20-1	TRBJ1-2	SARAVQGNYGYT
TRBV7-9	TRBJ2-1	ASSSFSWTFNEQF
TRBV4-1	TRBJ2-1	ASSQSPGTSGAF
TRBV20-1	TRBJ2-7	SVTSGQPRYEQY
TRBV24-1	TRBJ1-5	ATSGLGTSNQPQH
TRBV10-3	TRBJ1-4	AISERAVEEEKLF
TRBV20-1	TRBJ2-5	STQGHGETQY
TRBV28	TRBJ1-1	ASSSVRDPAF
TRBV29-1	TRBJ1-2	SVDASNRGGGYT
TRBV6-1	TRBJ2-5	ASSESRVIQETQY
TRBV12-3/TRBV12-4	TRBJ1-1	ASSLHRRNTEAF
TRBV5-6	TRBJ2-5	ASSLLGYQETQY
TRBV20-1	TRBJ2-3	SASTPRDGRQY
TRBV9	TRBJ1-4	ASSVGSLRGGENEKLF
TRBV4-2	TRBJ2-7	ASSHLHYEQY
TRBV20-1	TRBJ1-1	SAVPALTEAF